This paragraph reports one T cell receptor beta chain. Antigen: not known. CDR1 KGHSH and CDR2 LQKENI come from the germline V gene. This CDR3 spans 13 amino acids. Trimming took off 6 bases at V and 2 bases at J, with 11 bases between the two ends. PCR amplification relied on 60 Vbeta primers (plus 13 Jbeta primers). Produced via immunoSEQ multiplex PCR; TCRdb's table is partial and in-frame only. Among some 180,000 clones listed, 70% to 80% were seen once. The data originate from a study of cytomegalovirus exposure and HLA in healthy donors. Whole-study results and caveats: Information on immune exposure was restricted to one variable (CMV serostatus).

The chain links TRBV18 to TRBJ2-7; D not certain. Material: PBMCs. This sequence was found in a woman aged 55-70 years in good health and CMV-seropositive. The CDR3 region has the DNA TGTGCCAGCTCCCAACAACCAACCTACGAGCAGTACTTC. This gives the protein CASSQQPTYEQYF.